A selection of T cell receptor beta chains follows, all from one sample in a study of glioma-infiltrating T cells. TCRdb ran MiXCR on the multiplex PCR reads and lists one entry per CDR3 protein. The table records under 150,000 distinct CDR3 sequences, about 25% of them present only once. The sequencing sample was made of glioma tissue, nonneoplastic brain tissue, or PBMCs (not recorded which). The receptor source for this set is a human donor with low-grade glioma or glioblastoma, undergoing nonglioma brain surgery, or in good health (not recorded which). Both conserved end residues are part of each CDR3. The D gene is left open where the match is weak. The size entry is marked missing in some rows and otherwise reads once, few, many or a size class.

D	V	size	J	DNA	CDR3
-	TRBV6-1	-	TRBJ1-4	TGTGCCAGCAGTCTAGCTGGGACAAGTAATGAAAAACTGTTTTTT	CASSLAGTSNEKLFF
TRBD2	TRBV10-2	few	TRBJ2-5	TGCGCCAGCAGTCGGACTAGTACGTTGCGGACCCAGTACTTC	CASSRTSTLRTQYF
TRBD1	TRBV6-2/TRBV6-3	many	TRBJ1-1	TGTGCCAGCAGTTCACAGGGGGTTGGCACTGAAGCTTTCTTT	CASSSQGVGTEAFF
-	TRBV5-1	-	TRBJ1-6	TGCGCCAGCAGCTTGCAACTGTATAATTCACACCTCCACTTT	CASSLQLYNSHLHF
-	TRBV7-9	many	TRBJ1-1	TGTGCCAGCAGCTTAGGAGGGCCCCCAGCTTTCTTT	CASSLGGPPAFF
-	TRBV20-1	few	TRBJ1-4	TGCAGTGCTACAGGGGCAGGAAGTAATGAAAAACTGTTTTTT	CSATGAGSNEKLFF
-	TRBV7-9	-	TRBJ2-1	TGTGCCAGCAAGTGGCAGGGATGGAATGAGCAGTTCTTC	CASKWQGWNEQFF
-	TRBV14	few	TRBJ2-2	TGTGCCAGCAGCCAACCGGACCCACCACGAGGGGAGCTGTTTTTT	CASSQPDPPRGELFF
-	TRBV5-4	-	TRBJ2-1	TGTGCCAGCAGCTTGGCGGACAGAACCTCCTACAATGAGCAGTTCTTC	CASSLADRTSYNEQFF
TRBD1	TRBV20-1	many	TRBJ1-1	TGCAGTGCTAAGGGGACAGTTAACACTGAAGCTTTCTTT	CSAKGTVNTEAFF
-	TRBV14	few	TRBJ1-6	TGTGCCAGCAGCCAAGACCAGGCCACCCTCCACTTT	CASSQDQATLHF
-	TRBV7-2	once	TRBJ1-2	TGTGCCAGCAGTCAACTACAGGGCCATGGCTACACCTTC	CASSQLQGHGYTF
-	TRBV4-1	-	TRBJ1-2	TGCGCCAGCAGCCCCTCGGCGGTATTTAAGGATGGCTACACCTTC	CASSPSAVFKDGYTF
TRBD2	TRBV12-3/TRBV12-4	-	TRBJ2-3	TGTGCCAGCAGCTACGGGACTAGCGGGGGAGGCACAGGTACGCAGTATTTT	CASSYGTSGGGTGTQYF
TRBD2	TRBV20-1	many	TRBJ2-3	TGCAGTGCTACCGAAGCGGGGCTAGGCACAGATACGCAGTATTTT	CSATEAGLGTDTQYF
-	TRBV6-2/TRBV6-3	-	TRBJ1-3	TGTGCCAGCAGTTTCTCCCGCCCAGGGGCAAAGGGGCACTCTGGAAACACCATATATTTT	CASSFSRPGAKGHSGNTIYF
-	TRBV3-1	many	TRBJ2-5	TGTGCCAGCAGCCACAGGCCTCCGGGTCTCAACGGGGAGACCCAGTACTTC	CASSHRPPGLNGETQYF
-	TRBV19	few	TRBJ1-5	TGTGCCAGTAGTATGGGGATATTGGGGGTCGATAGCAATCAGCCCCAGCATTTT	CASSMGILGVDSNQPQHF
TRBD1	TRBV15	-	TRBJ1-5	TGTGCCACCGAAGCGGACAGGAGAAATCATCTCCAGCATTTT	CATEADRRNHLQHF
TRBD2	TRBV20-1	few	TRBJ2-2	TGCAGTGCGCCTACTAGCGGGGGGGCCCAAGGCGGGGAGCTGTTTTTT	CSAPTSGGAQGGELFF
TRBD2	TRBV3-1	few	TRBJ2-3	TGTGCCAGCAGCCTACGGGTGACGGGGGGGCCAGATACGCAGTATTTT	CASSLRVTGGPDTQYF
-	TRBV7-2	many	TRBJ2-1	TGTGCCAGCAGCTTAGACGGCCCGAGCCTCTACAATGAGCAGTTCTTC	CASSLDGPSLYNEQFF
TRBD1	TRBV6-1	many	TRBJ1-5	TGTGCCAGCAGACGGGACAGGGGGCTGGATCAGCCCCAGCATTTT	CASRRDRGLDQPQHF
TRBD1	TRBV27	many	TRBJ1-3	TGTGCCAGCAGTACGACCTACAGGGGCTCTGGAAACACCATATATTTT	CASSTTYRGSGNTIYF
TRBD2	TRBV7-2	few	TRBJ2-3	TGTGCCAGCAGCTTACGGGAGGCGGCTAGCGGGGGGATAGATACGCAGTATTTT	CASSLREAASGGIDTQYF
-	TRBV7-2	few	TRBJ2-5	TGTGCCAGCAGCCTAAATTCAGGGGGGGGGCAAGAGACCCAGTACTTC	CASSLNSGGGQETQYF
-	TRBV7-2	few	TRBJ1-5	TGTGCCAGCAGCTTAGTAACGGGATCCAATCAGCCCCAGCATTTT	CASSLVTGSNQPQHF
-	TRBV11-2	few	TRBJ2-3	TGTGCCAGCAGCTTAGGGCTCAGTACGCAGTATTTT	CASSLGLSTQYF
-	TRBV3-1	-	TRBJ1-2	TGTGCCAGCAGCCGGCGGCAAGCTAACTATGGCTACACCTTC	CASSRRQANYGYTF
TRBD2	TRBV7-4	few	TRBJ2-1	TGTGCCAGCAGCTTAGGTCTAGCGGGGGGCCCTTTGCAGTTCTTC	CASSLGLAGGPLQFF
-	TRBV4-1	few	TRBJ1-5	TGCGCCAGCAGCCAAGATGGGGTTATGGACTGGACGGGTCAGCCCCAGCATTTT	CASSQDGVMDWTGQPQHF
-	TRBV6-1	-	TRBJ2-2	TGTGCCAGCAGCGCAAGAACGACCGGGGAGCTGTTTTTT	CASSARTTGELFF
-	TRBV10-3	few	TRBJ2-5	TGTGCCATCGGGGATACTCAAGAGACCCAGTACTTC	CAIGDTQETQYF
TRBD1	TRBV14	few	TRBJ1-6	TGTGCCAGCAGCCCCCCCGGGACAGGGTTAACACCCCTCCACTTT	CASSPPGTGLTPLHF
-	TRBV2	-	TRBJ2-1	TGTGCTCAGGGTGGGCGGGTTCCCTACAATGAGAAGTTCTTC	CAQGGRVPYNEKFF
-	TRBV5-1	-	TRBJ1-1	TGCGCCAGCAGCTTGACGGGCTTCACTGAAGCTTTCTTT	CASSLTGFTEAFF
-	TRBV7-2	few	TRBJ2-3	TGTGCCAGCAGCCCCATTTTAGATACGCAGTATTTT	CASSPILDTQYF
-	TRBV2	few	TRBJ2-3	TGTGCCAGCGGAGGGTACGCAGATACGCAGTATTTT	CASGGYADTQYF
TRBD2	TRBV27	-	TRBJ2-1	TGTGCCAGCACCTCGGGACTAGCCGGTAGTGAGCAGTTCTTC	CASTSGLAGSEQFF
-	TRBV20-1	-	TRBJ2-5	TGCAGTGCTAGCGCCGGGACACAAGAGACCCAGTACTTC	CSASAGTQETQYF
-	TRBV7-2	-	TRBJ2-3	TGTGCCAGCAGCCACCGAGGGGCCGCAGATACGCAGTATTTT	CASSHRGAADTQYF
TRBD2	TRBV4-1	few	TRBJ2-1	TGCGCCAGCAGCCTGACTAGCGGGGGACCTTCCAGTTACAATGAGCAGTTCTTC	CASSLTSGGPSSYNEQFF
TRBD1	TRBV12-3/TRBV12-4	-	TRBJ2-3	TGTGCCAGCAGTTCCCGCGGGACAGGGGACACAGATACGCAGTATTTT	CASSSRGTGDTDTQYF
TRBD1	TRBV3-1	-	TRBJ2-1	TGTGCCAGCAGCCGAACAGGGGCGACGGCCTACAATGAGCAGTTCTTC	CASSRTGATAYNEQFF
TRBD2	TRBV20-1	few	TRBJ2-5	TGCAGTGCTCAAAGCGAGCTAGCGGGGGTGGAGGAGACCCAGTACTTC	CSAQSELAGVEETQYF
TRBD2	TRBV7-9	once	TRBJ2-1	TGTGCCAGCAGCACCGCAAGCGGGGGGGCGGATAATGAGCAGTTCTTC	CASSTASGGADNEQFF
-	TRBV6-1	many	TRBJ2-3	TGTGCCAGCAGAACCGGTGGAGATACGCAGTATTTT	CASRTGGDTQYF